The source of this TCR beta chain is a study of early T cells in non-severe SARS-CoV-2 infection. This CDR3 has 16 amino acids. Germline V gives CDR1 LGHDT, CDR2 YNNKEL (reference sequence). V lost 4 bases, J lost 2 bases, and 16 bases lay in between. This clonotype was recorded many times. TCRdb analysed the 5' RACE reads with MiXCR anew, one entry per CDR3 protein. The table shows around 81,000 distinct CDR3 sequences, with around 14% occurring only once. This chain joins TRBV3-1 and TRBJ2-3, with D perhaps matching TRBD2 (5 bases). Source material: whole blood. The receptor's source is an adult who was a healthcare worker with PCR-confirmed SARS-CoV-2 infection or an uninfected control (not recorded which). The CDR3 loop is CASSLWTGINTDTQYF. CDR3 DNA sequence: TGTGCCAGCAGCCTGTGGACCGGGATTAACACAGATACGCAGTATTTT.